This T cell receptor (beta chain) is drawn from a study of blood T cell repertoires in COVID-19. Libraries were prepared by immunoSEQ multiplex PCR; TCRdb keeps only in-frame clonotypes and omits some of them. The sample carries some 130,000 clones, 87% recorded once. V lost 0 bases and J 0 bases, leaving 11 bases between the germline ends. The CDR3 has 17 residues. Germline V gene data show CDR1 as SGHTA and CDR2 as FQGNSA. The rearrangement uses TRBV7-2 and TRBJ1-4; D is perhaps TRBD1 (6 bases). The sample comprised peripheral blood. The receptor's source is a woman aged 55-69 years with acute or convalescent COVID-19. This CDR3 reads CASSLAGAGATNEKLFF. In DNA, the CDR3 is TGTGCCAGCAGCTTAGCGGGGGCAGGGGCAACTAATGAAAAACTGTTTTTT. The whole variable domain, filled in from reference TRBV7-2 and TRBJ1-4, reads GAGVSQSPSNKVTEKGKDVELRCDPISGHTALYWYRQSLGQGLEFLIYFQGNSAPDKSGLPSDRFSAERTGGSVSTLTIQRTQQEDSAVYLCASSLAGAGATNEKLFFGSGTQLSVL.